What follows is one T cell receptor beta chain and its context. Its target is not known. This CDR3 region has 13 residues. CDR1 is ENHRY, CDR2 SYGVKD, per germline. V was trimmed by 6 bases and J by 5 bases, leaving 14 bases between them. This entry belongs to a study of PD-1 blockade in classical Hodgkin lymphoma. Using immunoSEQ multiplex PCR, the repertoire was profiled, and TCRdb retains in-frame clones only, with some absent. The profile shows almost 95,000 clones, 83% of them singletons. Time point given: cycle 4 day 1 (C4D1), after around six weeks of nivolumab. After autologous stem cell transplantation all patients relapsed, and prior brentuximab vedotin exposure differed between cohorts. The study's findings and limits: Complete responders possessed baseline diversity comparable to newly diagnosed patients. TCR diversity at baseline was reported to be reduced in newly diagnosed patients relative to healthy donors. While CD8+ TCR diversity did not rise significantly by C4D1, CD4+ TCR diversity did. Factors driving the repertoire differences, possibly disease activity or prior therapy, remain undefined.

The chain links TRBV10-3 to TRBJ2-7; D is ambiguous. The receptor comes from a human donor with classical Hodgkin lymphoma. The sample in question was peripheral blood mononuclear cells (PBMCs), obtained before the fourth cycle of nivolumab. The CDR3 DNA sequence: TGTGCCATCAGGCCCGACCAGGTCGACGAGCAGTACTTC. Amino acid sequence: CAIRPDQVDEQYF.